One sample yielded the 14 T cell receptor beta chains listed below, sequenced in a study of PD-1 blockade in classical Hodgkin lymphoma (dated by TCRdb to about 2020). Library construction relied on the immunoSEQ multiplex PCR assay. TCRdb retrieved this table from immuneACCESS and kept in-frame rearrangements only. Not all clones are present; in checked studies, unresolved V genes account for under half, and no reason is known for the remainder. The sample yields about 30,000 clones; about 82% were counted once. Of the sample, 0.5% to 0.65% is held by the ten largest clones. Reading the label with the study, this specimen's time point is: cycle 4 day 1 (C4D1), after less than 7 weeks of nivolumab. Every trial patient had relapsed after autologous stem cell transplantation, and cohorts A, B and C differed in prior brentuximab vedotin exposure. CD4+ T cells were purified from thawed PBMCs by magnetic negative selection with a Miltenyi CD4+ T cell isolation kit.

This specimen was CD4+ T cells from blood, taken before the fourth cycle of nivolumab. The receptors stem from a human donor with classical Hodgkin lymphoma.

This clone appeared a few times. The chain uses TRBV7-6 and TRBJ1-3, with TRBD1 identical over 7 bases. Germline-derived CDR1 and CDR2 are SGHVS and FNYEAQ. V shed 1 base and J 0 bases; nucleotides not matched to a gene: 3. There are 16 residues in the CDR3. CDR3 DNA sequence: TGTGCCAGCAGCTTAGGAGCAGGGGGCTCTGGAAACACCATATATTTT. Protein product: CASSLGAGGSGNTIYF.

This chain connects TRBV6-5 to TRBJ1-2; a weak D match, TRBD1 (5 bases). V was trimmed by 0 bases and J by 8 bases, leaving 19 bases between them. The CDR3 spans 16 residues. CDR1 MNHEY and CDR2 SVGAGI come from the germline V gene. Written as DNA, the CDR3 is TGTGCCAGCAGTTACTCCCGCTCGATCGGGGCAGGGGGCTACACCTTC. Translating gives CASSYSRSIGAGGYTF.

This clone was found once. The chain is built from TRBV23-1 and TRBJ2-5; no definite D call. TRBV23-1 falls under the ORF class, with uncertain function. V shed 9 bases and J shed 1 base, with 15 bases lying between them. The CDR3 is 14 amino acids. CDR3 residues: CARPYQGSQETQYF. In DNA, the CDR3 is TGCGCCAGGCCGTACCAAGGGTCCCAAGAGACCCAGTACTTC.

The V and J genes are TRBV6-1 and TRBJ1-3; D call uncertain. CDR1 is MNHNS, CDR2 SASEGT, per germline. This CDR3 has 12 amino acids. With 8 bases removed from V and 2 bases from J, the gap between germline ends came to 7 bases. The CDR3 bases are TGTGCCAGCGGGGTGGCTGGAAACACCATATATTTT. This encodes CASGVAGNTIYF.

The chain is built from TRBV18 and TRBJ2-7, with D unclear. This CDR3 is built from 13 residues. CDR1 is KGHSH and CDR2 is LQKENI in the germline V gene. The V and J ends lost 3 bases and 4 bases respectively, with 10 bases between them. The CDR3 DNA reads as TGTGCCAGCTCACCCGCGGCCCAATACGAGCAGTACTTC. Amino acids: CASSPAAQYEQYF.

The chain recombines TRBV5-1 with TRBJ2-1; D unclear. Trimming shortened V by 4 bases and J by 6 bases, and 14 bases separated the two germline ends. The germline V gene has CDR1 SGHRS and CDR2 YFSETQ. This CDR3 is 14 amino acids long. The CDR3: CASSLIVSTNEQFF. In DNA, the CDR3 is TGCGCCAGCAGCCTCATAGTGAGTACCAATGAGCAGTTCTTC.

In this sample, this clone turned up a few times. The chain couples TRBV7-8 to TRBJ1-6; the D is unclear. V was trimmed by 5 bases and J by 10 bases, leaving 12 bases between them. The CDR3 runs to 13 residues. Germline V gives CDR1 SGHVS, CDR2 FQNEAQ. CDR3 protein: CASSPRTVSPLHF. In nucleotides, the CDR3 is TGTGCCAGCAGCCCCAGGACGGTCTCACCCCTCCACTTT.

The J gene is TRBJ1-2, the V gene TRBV6-5, with 8 bases aligning to TRBD1. This CDR3 contains 13 residues. The germline gives CDR1 MNHEY, CDR2 SVGAGI. Trimming took 6 bases from V and 8 from J; bases not matched to a gene: 8. DNA of the CDR3: TGTGCCAGCAGATCCCAGGGGGCGGGAGGCTACACCTTC. Translation gives CASRSQGAGGYTF.

The chain carries TRBV19 and TRBJ2-1; D unresolved. Deletions cut 1 base from V and 7 bases from J, with 2 bases between. CDR1 and CDR2 (germline): LNHDA, SQIVND (reference sequence). The CDR3 sequence is 11 residues long. CDR3 loop: CASSIGNEQFF. CDR3 sequence (DNA): TGTGCCAGTAGTATAGGAAATGAGCAGTTCTTC.

The chain has TRBV5-1 and TRBJ2-2; 9 bases align to TRBD2. This CDR3 is built from 15 residues. The trim removed 1 base at V and 4 bases at J, leaving 2 bases unmatched. Germline V gene sequence: CDR1 SGHRS, CDR2 YFSETQ. The DNA for the CDR3 is TGCGCCAGCAGCTTGAGCGGGGGGTCCACCGGGGAGCTGTTTTTT. It translates to CASSLSGGSTGELFF. The entire variable domain, with the rest obtained from reference TRBV5-1 and TRBJ2-2, is as follows: KAGVTQTPRYLIKTRGQQVTLSCSPISGHRSVSWYQQTPGQGLQFLFEYFSETQRNKGNFPGRFSGRQFSNSRSEMNVSTLELGDSALYLCASSLSGGSTGELFFGEGSRLTVL.

The gene calls are TRBV7-7 and TRBJ2-1; D is ambiguous. V was clipped by 0 bases and J by 2 bases, with 14 bases between them. The germline V gene encodes CDR1 SSHAT and CDR2 FNYEAQ (reference sequence). CDR3 size: 17 residues. CDR3 residues: CASSLALRPTAYNEQFF. For the CDR3, the DNA is TGTGCCAGCAGCTTAGCGCTTCGTCCCACTGCCTACAATGAGCAGTTCTTC. Drawing the rest from reference TRBV7-7 and TRBJ2-1, the complete variable domain is GAGVSQSPRYKVTKRGQDVTLRCDPISSHATLYWYQQALGQGPEFLTYFNYEAQPDKSGLPSDRFSAERPEGSISTLTIQRTEQRDSAMYRCASSLALRPTAYNEQFFGPGTRLTVL.

V is TRBV5-1 and J is TRBJ2-3; TRBD1 is a possible D gene (6 bases). The CDR3 covers 15 residues. Trimming took 2 bases from V and 2 from J, leaving 12 bases between them. CDR1 is SGHRS, CDR2 YFSETQ, per germline. The CDR3: CASSFRGGPTDTQYF. The CDR3 DNA sequence: TGCGCCAGCAGCTTCCGAGGGGGACCCACAGATACGCAGTATTTT. Using reference TRBV5-1 and TRBJ2-3 for the parts outside the CDR3, the full variable domain is KAGVTQTPRYLIKTRGQQVTLSCSPISGHRSVSWYQQTPGQGLQFLFEYFSETQRNKGNFPGRFSGRQFSNSRSEMNVSTLELGDSALYLCASSFRGGPTDTQYFGPGTRLTVL.

The CDR3 DNA sequence: TGTGCCAGCAGGACAGAGGCGGGGTTAGGGGCCGGGGAGCTGTTTTTT. Translated: CASRTEAGLGAGELFF. V and J are TRBV9 and TRBJ2-2, with D perhaps matching TRBD2 (6 bases). The CDR3 totals 16 residues. From germline, CDR1 is SGDLS and CDR2 YYNGEE. Trimming shortened V by 5 bases and J by 6 bases, and 20 bases separated the two germline ends.

The rearrangement uses TRBV4-2 and TRBJ1-1, with a possible D match to TRBD1 (6 bases). Germline loops: CDR1 LGHNA, CDR2 YNFKEQ. V shed 5 bases and J shed 1 base, with 11 bases lying between them. The CDR3 is 14 amino acids. The CDR3 DNA reads as TGTGCCAGCAGCTTAGAAGGGGGGAACACTGAAGCTTTCTTT. Protein: CASSLEGGNTEAFF.